This T cell receptor (beta chain) was recovered during a study of identifying expanded T cells in peripheral blood. Points from the study as a whole: Approximately two-week clone count variance significantly increased as total template count grew. Technical replicates showed around 1.2 changed clones; roughly two weeks 15 to 20; four weeks 19.

Collection occurred without any documented infections or immune events in donors. About this clone: The antigen is not known.

This CDR3 is 12 amino acids long. V lost 1 base and J lost 8, with 9 bases in between. Germline V gene data show CDR1 as SNHLY and CDR2 as FYNNEI. Sequencing used immunoSEQ multiplex PCR; TCRdb keeps in-frame clones, though not all of them. The sample carries about 100,000 clones, 70% to 90% recorded once. V is TRBV2 and J is TRBJ2-7, with D perhaps TRBD1 or TRBD2 (5 bases each). The sample taken for sequencing was blood. The receptor was derived from a person aged 18-69 years in good health. CDR3 sequence: CASSEVRGQQYF. The CDR3 region has the DNA TGTGCCAGCAGTGAAGTGAGGGGACAGCAGTACTTC.